This T cell receptor beta chain is drawn from a study of cytomegalovirus exposure and HLA in healthy donors. Study-wide points: A link between a missense DCLRE1C variant and TCR beta V- and J-gene trimming emerged from a later analysis. Most CMV-associated TCR beta chains were later found to appear HLA-restricted.

In the case of this clone: Antigen specificity is unknown.

Use of 60 Vbeta and 13 Jbeta primers characterized the PCR. Assay: immunoSEQ multiplex PCR; the TCRdb copy retains only in-frame clones and omits some. The sample lists 100,000 to 150,000 clones; about 79% were seen once. Trimming removed 2 bases at V and 8 bases at J, with 18 bases between. The CDR3 runs 15 residues. Germline-derived CDR1 and CDR2 are MDHEN and SYDVKM. This sequence originates from a woman in her late teens or twenties in good health and CMV-seropositive. Sequencing was carried out using PBMCs. The rearrangement links TRBV28 to TRBJ1-2, with D possibly being TRBD1 (6 bases). The CDR3: CASSLVAQGSGGYTF. The CDR3 bases are TGTGCCAGCAGTTTAGTAGCGCAGGGGTCGGGGGGCTACACCTTC.